This T cell receptor beta chain was profiled in a study of blood T cell repertoires in COVID-19 (TCRdb year 2020). Study-wide context: Samples from collaborators originated in the United States, Italy and Spain and spanned both the acute and convalescent phases of COVID-19. The material from the prospective study consisted of cDNA or gDNA derived from T cells, B-cell-depleted T cells, or PBMCs. The dataset comprised deeply sampled blood TCRbeta repertoires from subjects exposed to, actively infected with, or recovered from COVID-19. The repertoires were released in a freely available public database meant as a resource for research on the immune response to SARS-CoV-2. The samples were drawn from two sources: the first 160 participants of the ongoing ImmuneRACE study, and 1,254 subjects contributed by 6 global collaborators. Nearly every sample came with metadata listing a de-identified subject ID, COVID-19 status, age in years and sex. Where available, HLA class I and class II types were obtained from metadata supplied by the sample provider rather than from assay-based typing. Study-wide conclusions, independent of this receptor: How much clinical and demographic metadata was included differed by source and by participant, and the metadata was provided uncurated.

Enrolling through a virtual design, the prospective study's participants ranged in age from roughly 18 to 100 years and lived across around 25 United States geographic areas. To assign participants to cohorts, the prospective study relied on clinical history that participants themselves reported in a screening survey and a study questionnaire. In the prospective study, whole blood, serum and a nasopharyngeal or oropharyngeal swab were collected from each participant by mobile phlebotomists. Additional blood draws and questionnaires over an approximately two-month period could optionally be provided by prospective study participants. Prospective study blood samples were shipped either frozen or at room temperature before DNA extraction. Comments on this clone: Which antigen it targets is not known. One base away there is no much larger clone; base qualities are not given.

TCRbeta CDR3 regions were amplified from genomic DNA by means of the immunoSEQ Assay, a bias-controlled multiplex PCR. In the source study's methods: The number of nucleated cells in each sample was estimated from the amplification of reference gene primers within the assay. To quantify the absolute abundance of each unique TCRbeta CDR3 rearrangement, sequence reads were collapsed and filtered. For each sample, productive Simpson clonality was calculated as the square root of Simpson's diversity index over productive rearrangements. TCRdb carries this immuneACCESS record with in-frame sequences only. Its versions omit some clonotypes, under half of them owing to an unresolved V gene in the studies checked, with the rest unexplained. D and trimming come from the DNA, and the V and J calls and clone size come from that table. This sample lists 250,000 to 350,000 clones; around 89% were detected once. Around 4.4% of the sample rests with the top ten.

Germline trimming amounts to 3 bases on V and 4 bases on J, with 10 as the count of junction bases outside the gene matches. The CDR3, cysteine through phenylalanine, is 17 amino acids long. Only the CDR3 DNA stays, 51 bases, in frame from base 1. Per the germline V gene, SGDLS is the CDR1 and YYNGEE is the CDR2. The specimen was PBMCs or T cells enriched from blood (not recorded which). This receptor was identified in a woman under 30 with acute COVID-19. The sequence links TRBV9 to TRBJ2-7; TRBD2 fits 13 bases in the junction. The CDR3 protein is CASSEGPPGLAGYEQYF. The DNA sequence is as follows: TGTGCCAGCAGCGAGGGCCCTCCGGGACTAGCGGGATACGAGCAGTACTTC.